A selection of T cell receptor beta chains follows, all from one sample in a study of blood T cells in healthy people across ages. A single record per CDR3 protein comes from TCRdb applying MiXCR to the 5' RACE reads. The table records about 1.1 million distinct CDR3 sequences, roughly two fifths of them present only once. The specimen sequenced was blood. The origin of the receptors is a man aged 18 to 35 in good health. CDR3s include the opening cysteine and the closing phenylalanine or tryptophan. Each record gives: CDR3 protein, CDR3 DNA, clone size, D gene, J gene, V gene. The D gene is left open where the match is weak. Size is stated for part of the rows, as once, few or many counts, or as a class when the clone is expanded.

CDR3aa: CASNHPPQDQRAKLFF
CDR3nt: TGCGCCAGCAACCACCCACCGCAGGACCAAAGGGCGAAACTGTTTTTT
abundance: few
d_gene: .
j_gene: TRBJ1-4
v_gene: TRBV4-1

CDR3aa: CASSVVGGGSTDTQYF
CDR3nt: TGTGCCAGCAGCGTAGTGGGCGGGGGGAGCACAGATACGCAGTATTTT
abundance: .
d_gene: TRBD2
j_gene: TRBJ2-3
v_gene: TRBV9

CDR3aa: CSARGGQFSNYGYTF
CDR3nt: TGCAGTGCTAGGGGCGGACAGTTTTCTAACTATGGCTACACCTTC
abundance: .
d_gene: .
j_gene: TRBJ1-2
v_gene: TRBV20-1

CDR3aa: CASRGDGQEWAQYF
CDR3nt: TGTGCCAGCAGGGGGGACGGACAAGAGTGGGCCCAGTACTTC
abundance: .
d_gene: .
j_gene: TRBJ2-5
v_gene: TRBV12-3/TRBV12-4

CDR3aa: CASSLGGMTFEAFF
CDR3nt: TGTGCCAGCAGTTTAGGGGGTATGACGTTTGAAGCTTTCTTT
abundance: .
d_gene: .
j_gene: TRBJ1-1
v_gene: TRBV12-3/TRBV12-4

CDR3aa: CASSPRGGSGNTIYF
CDR3nt: TGCGCCAGCAGCCCGAGAGGGGGCTCTGGAAACACCATATATTTT
abundance: .
d_gene: .
j_gene: TRBJ1-3
v_gene: TRBV5-1

CDR3aa: CASSGGSETQYF
CDR3nt: TGTGCCAGCAGTGGTGGGTCGGAGACCCAGTACTTC
abundance: .
d_gene: .
j_gene: TRBJ2-5
v_gene: TRBV12-3/TRBV12-4

CDR3aa: CASSYGGGNTIYF
CDR3nt: TGTGCCAGCAGTTACGGGGGGGGAAACACCATATATTTT
abundance: .
d_gene: .
j_gene: TRBJ1-3
v_gene: TRBV6-5

CDR3aa: CASSQVTPENTGELFF
CDR3nt: TGCGCCAGCAGCCAAGTAACACCTGAGAACACCGGGGAGCTGTTTTTT
abundance: few
d_gene: .
j_gene: TRBJ2-2
v_gene: TRBV4-1

CDR3aa: CASSAREGREAFF
CDR3nt: TGCGCCAGCAGCGCCCGCGAGGGACGTGAAGCTTTCTTT
abundance: .
d_gene: .
j_gene: TRBJ1-1
v_gene: TRBV4-1

CDR3aa: CSAHLAAATDTQYF
CDR3nt: TGCAGTGCCCATCTAGCGGCTGCCACAGATACGCAGTATTTT
abundance: .
d_gene: TRBD2
j_gene: TRBJ2-3
v_gene: TRBV20-1

CDR3aa: CSAHRGTEEKLFF
CDR3nt: TGCAGTGCTCACAGGGGGACTGAGGAAAAACTGTTTTTT
abundance: .
d_gene: TRBD1
j_gene: TRBJ1-4
v_gene: TRBV20-1

CDR3aa: CASSQWEGTEAFF
CDR3nt: TGCGCCAGCAGCCAATGGGAGGGCACTGAAGCTTTCTTT
abundance: .
d_gene: .
j_gene: TRBJ1-1
v_gene: TRBV4-3

CDR3aa: CASSLVENTEAFF
CDR3nt: TGTGCCAGCAGTTTAGTGGAAAACACTGAAGCTTTCTTT
abundance: many
d_gene: .
j_gene: TRBJ1-1
v_gene: TRBV12-3/TRBV12-4

CDR3aa: CASSWAGGYTF
CDR3nt: TGTGCCAGCAGTTGGGCCGGTGGCTACACCTTC
abundance: .
d_gene: .
j_gene: TRBJ1-2
v_gene: TRBV12-3/TRBV12-4

CDR3aa: CASSSRGQGAYGYTF
CDR3nt: TGTGCCAGCAGCTCTAGAGGACAGGGGGCCTATGGCTACACCTTC
abundance: few
d_gene: TRBD1
j_gene: TRBJ1-2
v_gene: TRBV7-3

CDR3aa: CASSLALGYRSYEQYF
CDR3nt: TGCGCCAGCAGCCTCGCCCTGGGTTACAGGTCCTACGAGCAGTACTTC
abundance: .
d_gene: .
j_gene: TRBJ2-7
v_gene: TRBV4-3

CDR3aa: CASSPWGSHGYTF
CDR3nt: TGTGCCAGCAGCCCGTGGGGGTCCCATGGCTACACCTTC
abundance: few
d_gene: .
j_gene: TRBJ1-2
v_gene: TRBV13

CDR3aa: CASSLAPATEQFF
CDR3nt: TGTGCCAGCAGCTTAGCGCCCGCTACTGAGCAGTTCTTC
abundance: few
d_gene: .
j_gene: TRBJ2-1
v_gene: TRBV7-8

CDR3aa: CASSLPGTGGYTF
CDR3nt: TGTGCCAGCAGTTTGCCCGGGACAGGAGGCTACACCTTC
abundance: .
d_gene: TRBD1
j_gene: TRBJ1-2
v_gene: TRBV12-3/TRBV12-4

CDR3aa: CSAPDGPNQPQHF
CDR3nt: TGCAGTGCGCCCGACGGACCCAATCAGCCCCAGCATTTT
abundance: few
d_gene: .
j_gene: TRBJ1-5
v_gene: TRBV20-1

CDR3aa: CASSRSPGQFTDTQYF
CDR3nt: TGTGCCAGCAGCCGATCGCCGGGACAATTCACAGATACGCAGTATTTT
abundance: few
d_gene: .
j_gene: TRBJ2-3
v_gene: TRBV7-2

CDR3aa: CASSSGESSCNEQFF
CDR3nt: TGTGCCAGCTCGAGCGGGGAGAGCTCCTGCAATGAGCAGTTCTTC
abundance: .
d_gene: TRBD2
j_gene: TRBJ2-1
v_gene: TRBV6-2/TRBV6-3

CDR3aa: CASSPTGATAEAFF
CDR3nt: TGTGCCAGCAGTCCGACAGGGGCTACGGCTGAAGCTTTCTTT
abundance: few
d_gene: TRBD1
j_gene: TRBJ1-1
v_gene: TRBV6-6